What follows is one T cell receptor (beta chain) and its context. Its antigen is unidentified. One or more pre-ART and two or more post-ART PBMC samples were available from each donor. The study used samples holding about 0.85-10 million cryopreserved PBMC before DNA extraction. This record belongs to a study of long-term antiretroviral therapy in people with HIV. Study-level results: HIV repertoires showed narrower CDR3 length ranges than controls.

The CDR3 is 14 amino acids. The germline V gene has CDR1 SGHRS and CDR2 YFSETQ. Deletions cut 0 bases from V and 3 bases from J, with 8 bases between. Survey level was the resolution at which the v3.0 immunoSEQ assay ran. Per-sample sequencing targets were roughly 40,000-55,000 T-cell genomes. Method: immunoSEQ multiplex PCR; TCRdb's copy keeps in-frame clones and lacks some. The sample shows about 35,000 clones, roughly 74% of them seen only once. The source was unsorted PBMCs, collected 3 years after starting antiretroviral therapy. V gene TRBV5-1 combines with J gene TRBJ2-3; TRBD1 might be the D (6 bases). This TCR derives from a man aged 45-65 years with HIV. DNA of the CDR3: TGCGCCAGCAGCTTGGGGACAGTAACAGATACGCAGTATTTT. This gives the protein CASSLGTVTDTQYF. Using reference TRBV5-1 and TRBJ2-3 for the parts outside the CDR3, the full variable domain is KAGVTQTPRYLIKTRGQQVTLSCSPISGHRSVSWYQQTPGQGLQFLFEYFSETQRNKGNFPGRFSGRQFSNSRSEMNVSTLELGDSALYLCASSLGTVTDTQYFGPGTRLTVL.